Listed here are 18 T cell receptor beta chains from one sample, sequenced in a study of blood T cells in healthy people across ages. A second PCR of 7 to 11 cycles used a sample-barcoded 5' primer and a J-beta primer mix. TCRdb redid the calling of the 5' RACE reads with MiXCR, one entry per CDR3 protein. The sample records approximately 900,000 distinct CDR3 sequences, almost 30% being singletons. These data are also associated with another study on T cells of mothers and their children.

Sequencing was done on a sample of blood. These receptors were obtained from a woman between 40 and 50 years old in good health.

The CDR3 region has the DNA TGTGCCAGCAGCGTACAGGGGGCCCCGAGGACCCAGTACTTC. It yields the protein CASSVQGAPRTQYF. The gene calls are TRBV12-3 or TRBV12-4 and TRBJ2-5; 9 bases fit TRBD1. V gave up 6 bases and J gave up 7 bases; unmatched junction bases: 9. CDR3 length equals 14 residues.

In its sample, this clonotype was seen many times. The rearrangement links TRBV20-1 to TRBJ2-5; either TRBD1 or TRBD2 may fit D (5 bases each). The CDR3 spans 15 residues. V lost 6 bases to trimming and J lost 1 base, with 18 bases between them. CDR1 DFQATT and CDR2 SNEGSKA come from the germline V gene (reference sequence). This chain's CDR3 is CSAYDPGTFQETQYF. Here the CDR3 DNA reads TGCAGTGCCTATGACCCCGGGACCTTCCAAGAGACCCAGTACTTC.

The rearrangement links TRBV7-2 to TRBJ2-7; tentatively, D is TRBD1 (5 bases). CDR1 and CDR2 (germline): SGHTA, FQGNSA. This CDR3 has 16 amino acids. The V gene lost 1 base and the J gene lost 3 bases, with 16 bases spanning the gap. The CDR3 sequence is CASSLDSAGNNYEQYF. The CDR3 bases are TGTGCCAGCAGCTTAGATAGTGCAGGGAACAACTACGAGCAGTACTTC.

The chain joins TRBV9 to TRBJ2-1, with D unresolved. The DNA end lines up better with TRBJ2-7; the J call may be wrong. Germline-derived CDR1 and CDR2 are SGDLS and YYNGEE. The CDR3 spans 18 residues. CDR3 DNA: TGTGCCAGCAGCACCCGTTTGGTGCCAGGCGCTTCCTACAATGAGCAGTACTTC. Amino acid sequence: CASSTRLVPGASYNEQYF.

With respect to this clonotype: The junction differs from germline at one of its ends, possibly a read error. The V gene is TRBV12-3 or TRBV12-4, the J gene TRBJ2-3; 7 bases match TRBD1. The CDR3 is made up of 16 amino acids. The CDR3 is CASQPPRGQSTDTEYF. For the CDR3, the DNA is TGTGCCAGCCAACCCCCTCGGGGACAGAGCACAGATACGGAGTATTTT.

The V gene is TRBV5-6, the J gene TRBJ2-7, with D perhaps matching TRBD1 (5 bases). The CDR3 sequence is 16 residues long. CDR1 and CDR2 (germline): SGHDT, YYEEEE. V lost 2 bases, J lost 0 bases, and 15 bases lay in between. CDR3 in DNA: TGTGCCAGCAGCTTCTTAACCACAGGTGTCTCCTACGAGCAGTACTTC. Translated, it gives CASSFLTTGVSYEQYF.

This clonotype was recorded a few times. The rearrangement links TRBV7-9 to TRBJ1-2; D might be TRBD1 (5 bases). This CDR3 spans 14 amino acids. Germline CDR1 is SEHNR and CDR2 is FQNEAQ (reference sequence). With 7 bases removed from V and 6 bases from J, the gap between germline ends came to 18 bases. The CDR3 DNA sequence: TGTGCCAGCATAAAGGGGACGGCAGAGCATGGCTACACCTTC. The encoded protein is CASIKGTAEHGYTF.

This clonotype has just a few counts. The rearrangement links TRBV20-1 to TRBJ2-7; TRBD1 agrees at 7 bases. The CDR3 sequence is 15 residues long. In germline, CDR1 is DFQATT, CDR2 SNEGSKA (reference sequence). With 1 base clipped from V and 0 bases from J, the junction kept 6 bases outside the gene matches. CDR3 DNA: TGCAGTGCTAGAGCCCCGGACAGGAGCTCCTACGAGCAGTACTTC. It specifies CSARAPDRSSYEQYF.

J is TRBJ1-2 and V is TRBV7-2; 7 nucleotides agree with TRBD1. This CDR3 comprises 14 residues. Germline-derived CDR1 and CDR2 are SGHTA and FQGNSA. V shed 1 base, J shed 6 bases, and the junction held 5 bases outside the gene matches. The CDR3, as DNA: TGTGCCAGCAGCTTAGAGACAGGGCGGGATGGCTACACCTTC. It encodes CASSLETGRDGYTF.

This clonotype was counted at least ten times. Here the CDR3 reads CAISGQGEQYF. CDR3 in DNA: TGTGCCATCAGTGGACAGGGAGAGCAGTACTTC. This chain joins TRBV10-3 and TRBJ2-7; 7 bases align to TRBD1. Looked up from germline, CDR1 is ENHRY and CDR2 is SYGVKD. There are 11 residues in the CDR3. The V segment lost 4 bases and the J segment 7 bases; nucleotides outside the gene matches: 1.

In the case of this clonotype: With a much larger clone just one base away, this may be a read error. For the CDR3, the DNA is TGCGCCAGCAGCTTGGAGTGGACTAGGGGATACGAGCAGTACTTC. Translation gives CASSLEWTRGYEQYF. This sequence joins TRBV5-1 and TRBJ2-5; 7 nucleotides agree with TRBD2. The better agreement between TRBJ2-7 and the DNA end casts doubt on the J call. This CDR3 contains 15 residues. Germline V lookup: CDR1 SGHRS, CDR2 YFSETQ.

The rearrangement uses TRBV3-1 and TRBJ1-1, with D unclear. Germline V gene lookup returns CDR1 LGHDT and CDR2 YNNKEL (reference sequence). The CDR3 is 13 residues long. Trimming took 4 bases from V and 2 from J, leaving 8 bases between them. CDR3 bases: TGTGCCAGCAGCCCCGCATTCAACACTGAAGCTTTCTTT. Translating it yields CASSPAFNTEAFF. Full variable domain (missing parts from reference TRBV3-1 and TRBJ1-1): DTAVSQTPKYLVTQMGNDKSIKCEQNLGHDTMYWYKQDSKKFLKIMFSYNNKELIINETVPNRFSPKSPDKAHLNLHINSLELGDSAVYFCASSPAFNTEAFFGQGTRLTVV.

This sequence joins TRBV3-1 and TRBJ1-3; 8 bases align to TRBD1. Germline assignment: CDR1 LGHDT and CDR2 YNNKEL (reference sequence). CDR3 length equals 16 residues. V dropped 3 bases and J dropped 2; count of bases not matched to a gene: 6. CDR3 coding DNA: TGTGCCAGCAGCCAGCTTCCACAGGGGGCTGGAAACACCATATATTTT. Protein: CASSQLPQGAGNTIYF.

The chain combines TRBV25-1 with TRBJ2-3; D is perhaps TRBD1 or TRBD2 (5 bases each). CDR1 is MGHDK, CDR2 SYGVNS, per germline. The CDR3 contains 14 residues. V lost 6 bases and J 4 bases, leaving 14 bases between the germline ends. The CDR3 DNA is TGTGCCAGCAGGAGGGGTTTTCAGTCAGATACGCAGTATTTT. This translates into CASRRGFQSDTQYF.

The rearrangement links TRBV28 to TRBJ1-2; 9 bases map to TRBD1. From germline, CDR1 is MDHEN and CDR2 SYDVKM. This CDR3 contains 15 residues. The V and J ends lost 6 bases and 4 bases, in that order; junction bases with no gene match: 9. In nucleotides, the CDR3 is TGTGCCAGCAGCCCTACAGGGGGCGATCCCTATGGCTACACCTTC. Encoded protein: CASSPTGGDPYGYTF.

This clonotype was seen many times. The V gene is TRBV12-3 or TRBV12-4, the J gene TRBJ1-2; no clear D. The CDR3 totals 13 residues. V lost 7 bases, J lost 2 bases, and 11 bases lay in between. CDR3 amino acids: CASMRSGNYGYTF. CDR3 nucleotides: TGTGCCAGCATGCGTTCGGGGAACTATGGCTACACCTTC.

Remarks on this clonotype: Given a much more abundant clone one base away, this may be a read error. The chain is built from TRBV6-1 and TRBJ2-1; D is uncertain. Judging by the DNA end, TRBJ2-7 fits better; the J call may be wrong. The germline V gene has CDR1 MNHNS and CDR2 SASEGT. The CDR3 is 13 residues long. The CDR3 DNA follows: TGTGCCAGCATAAAGGCATCCTACAATGAGCAGTACTTC. This gives the protein CASIKASYNEQYF.

In this sample, this clonotype turned up a few times. The chain has TRBV4-3 and TRBJ1-2; the match to TRBD1 covers 10 bases. Per germline, CDR1 LGHNA and CDR2 YSLEER. This CDR3 spans 16 amino acids. V lost 2 bases, J lost 0 bases, and 3 bases stayed unmatched. CDR3 protein: CASSQKGTGANYGYTF. The CDR3 region has the DNA TGCGCCAGCAGCCAAAAAGGGACAGGGGCTAACTATGGCTACACCTTC.